A selection of T cell receptor beta chains follows, all from one sample in a study of type 1 and type 2 diabetes patients. TCRdb re-called the multiplex PCR reads with MiXCR, one entry per CDR3 protein. The sample yields 250,000 to 300,000 distinct CDR3 sequences, around 47% seen once. The sample comprised peripheral blood mononuclear cells (PBMCs). The receptors were gathered from a young man with type 2 diabetes. CDR3s include the opening cysteine and the closing phenylalanine or tryptophan. A D gene is named only where the DNA matches it firmly. Expanded clones get a size class; other rows say once, few or many, or leave the size out.

v_call: TRBV10-3
clone_size: many
cdr3_length: 14
j_call: TRBJ2-7
d_call: TRBD1
cdr3_aa: CAISEGQGGYEQYF
cdr3_nt: TGTGCCATCAGTGAAGGACAGGGTGGTTACGAGCAGTACTTC

v_call: TRBV20-1
clone_size: .
cdr3_length: 11
j_call: TRBJ1-2
d_call: TRBD1
cdr3_aa: CSAGTGGGYTF
cdr3_nt: TGCAGTGCCGGGACAGGGGGTGGCTACACCTTC

v_call: TRBV12-3/TRBV12-4
clone_size: .
cdr3_length: 14
j_call: TRBJ2-1
d_call: TRBD1
cdr3_aa: CASRSTGELNEQFF
cdr3_nt: TGTGCCAGCAGGTCAACAGGGGAACTTAATGAGCAGTTCTTC

v_call: TRBV7-2
clone_size: .
cdr3_length: 14
j_call: TRBJ1-6
d_call: .
cdr3_aa: CASSLGTWGSPLHF
cdr3_nt: TGTGCCAGCAGCTTAGGGACTTGGGGTTCACCCCTCCACTTT

v_call: TRBV7-3
clone_size: .
cdr3_length: 17
j_call: TRBJ2-7
d_call: TRBD2
cdr3_aa: CASSLAPPPSGKYEQYF
cdr3_nt: TGTGCCAGCAGCTTAGCCCCCCCCCCTAGCGGAAAGTACGAGCAGTACTTC

v_call: TRBV20-1
clone_size: .
cdr3_length: 15
j_call: TRBJ1-1
d_call: .
cdr3_aa: CSARVVRGVDTEAFF
cdr3_nt: TGCAGTGCTAGAGTAGTCAGGGGTGTTGACACTGAAGCTTTCTTT

v_call: TRBV28
clone_size: few
cdr3_length: 15
j_call: TRBJ1-2
d_call: .
cdr3_aa: CASSLSLNSNYGYTF
cdr3_nt: TGTGCCAGCAGTTTATCCCTGAACAGCAACTATGGCTACACCTTC

v_call: TRBV7-9
clone_size: .
cdr3_length: 12
j_call: TRBJ2-3
d_call: TRBD1
cdr3_aa: CASSFESAGGTF
cdr3_nt: TGTGCCAGCAGCTTTGAGTCGGCAGGGGGCACGTTT

v_call: TRBV13
clone_size: .
cdr3_length: 15
j_call: TRBJ2-7
d_call: .
cdr3_aa: CASSYAGLGGYEQYF
cdr3_nt: TGTGCCAGCAGTTATGCGGGACTCGGGGGCTACGAGCAGTACTTC

v_call: TRBV6-5
clone_size: few
cdr3_length: 14
j_call: TRBJ2-3
d_call: .
cdr3_aa: CASGWSLGTDTQYF
cdr3_nt: TGTGCCAGCGGGTGGAGTCTCGGCACAGATACGCAGTATTTT

v_call: TRBV4-1
clone_size: .
cdr3_length: 17
j_call: TRBJ1-5
d_call: TRBD1
cdr3_aa: CASSQPLGQGKNQPQHF
cdr3_nt: TGCGCCAGCAGCCAACCCCTCGGACAGGGGAAAAATCAGCCCCAGCATTTT

v_call: TRBV28
clone_size: .
cdr3_length: 14
j_call: TRBJ1-1
d_call: .
cdr3_aa: CASRVQPLNTEAFF
cdr3_nt: TGTGCCAGCAGGGTACAACCACTAAACACTGAAGCTTTCTTT

v_call: TRBV19
clone_size: .
cdr3_length: 18
j_call: TRBJ1-2
d_call: TRBD1
cdr3_aa: CASSIVPTGAGANYGYTF
cdr3_nt: TGTGCCAGTAGTATAGTCCCGACAGGGGCCGGGGCTAACTATGGCTACACCTTC

v_call: TRBV4-1
clone_size: .
cdr3_length: 15
j_call: TRBJ2-1
d_call: TRBD2
cdr3_aa: CASSQPGGSYNEQFF
cdr3_nt: TGCGCCAGCAGCCAACCGGGGGGGAGCTACAATGAGCAGTTCTTC

v_call: TRBV29-1
clone_size: .
cdr3_length: 13
j_call: TRBJ1-2
d_call: .
cdr3_aa: CSAGVPTNYGYTF
cdr3_nt: TGCAGCGCCGGGGTTCCCACAAACTATGGCTACACCTTC

v_call: TRBV4-1
clone_size: .
cdr3_length: 13
j_call: TRBJ1-2
d_call: .
cdr3_aa: CASSQTRNYGYTF
cdr3_nt: TGCGCCAGCAGCCAGACACGGAACTATGGCTACACCTTC

v_call: TRBV7-9
clone_size: .
cdr3_length: 14
j_call: TRBJ2-5
d_call: .
cdr3_aa: CASSSDRSRETQYF
cdr3_nt: TGTGCCAGCAGCTCCGACAGGTCTAGGGAGACCCAGTACTTC

v_call: TRBV7-8
clone_size: .
cdr3_length: 14
j_call: TRBJ1-5
d_call: TRBD1
cdr3_aa: CASSIQGARQPQHF
cdr3_nt: TGTGCCAGCAGCATACAGGGGGCGCGTCAGCCCCAGCATTTT

v_call: TRBV7-3
clone_size: few
cdr3_length: 13
j_call: TRBJ2-7
d_call: .
cdr3_aa: CASSLNSGLEQYF
cdr3_nt: TGTGCCAGCAGCTTAAATTCCGGGCTTGAGCAGTACTTC

v_call: TRBV19
clone_size: few
cdr3_length: 13
j_call: TRBJ1-1
d_call: TRBD1
cdr3_aa: CASSIGRGQRAFF
cdr3_nt: TGTGCCAGTAGTATTGGCAGGGGGCAGAGGGCTTTCTTT

v_call: TRBV19
clone_size: few
cdr3_length: 13
j_call: TRBJ1-6
d_call: .
cdr3_aa: CASSPSSLGSLHF
cdr3_nt: TGTGCCAGTTCACCATCTTCGCTGGGGTCCCTCCACTTT

v_call: TRBV6-5
clone_size: few
cdr3_length: 14
j_call: TRBJ1-2
d_call: TRBD1
cdr3_aa: CASSYGQGAQGYTF
cdr3_nt: TGTGCCAGCAGTTACGGACAGGGGGCGCAGGGCTACACCTTC

v_call: TRBV9
clone_size: .
cdr3_length: 15
j_call: TRBJ2-7
d_call: .
cdr3_aa: CASSVALDSFYEQYF
cdr3_nt: TGTGCCAGCAGCGTAGCCCTGGACAGTTTCTACGAGCAGTACTTC

v_call: TRBV7-3
clone_size: .
cdr3_length: 14
j_call: TRBJ2-3
d_call: .
cdr3_aa: CASSLAGHTDTQYF
cdr3_nt: TGTGCCAGCAGCTTGGCGGGACACACAGATACGCAGTATTTT

v_call: TRBV9
clone_size: .
cdr3_length: 15
j_call: TRBJ2-7
d_call: .
cdr3_aa: CASSEGTGSIDEQYF
cdr3_nt: TGTGCCAGCAGCGAGGGGACGGGGAGTATAGACGAGCAGTACTTC

v_call: TRBV2
clone_size: many
cdr3_length: 15
j_call: TRBJ2-7
d_call: TRBD2
cdr3_aa: CASSQREGLQVEQYF
cdr3_nt: TGTGCCAGCAGTCAGCGGGAGGGCCTCCAGGTCGAGCAGTACTTC